This entry lists 6 T cell receptor beta chains sequenced from one sample in a study of cytomegalovirus exposure and HLA in healthy donors. PCR used 60 Vbeta primers and 13 Jbeta primers. Sequencing was performed with immunoSEQ multiplex PCR; in TCRdb, only in-frame clones are kept and a portion is missing. The repertoire holds fewer than 150,000 clones, with around 66% as singletons. The sample taken for sequencing was PBMCs. These receptors originate from a man aged 18-30 years in good health and CMV-seropositive.

The rearrangement links TRBV6-5 to TRBJ1-1; no clear D. The ends were cut back, 0 bases at V and 9 bases at J, with 14 bases in the middle. This CDR3 is built from 14 residues. In germline, CDR1 is MNHEY, CDR2 SVGAGI. The CDR3 reads CASSYSGGSLKAFF. The CDR3 DNA reads TGTGCCAGCAGTTACTCGGGAGGGTCCCTAAAAGCTTTCTTT.

This clone was seen only a few times. The V call is TRBV10-1, the J call TRBJ1-6; D is undetermined. Trimming shortened V by 4 bases and J by 0 bases, and 7 bases separated the two germline ends. There are 15 residues in the CDR3. The germline V gene has CDR1 WNHNN and CDR2 SYGVQD (reference sequence). The CDR3 nucleotides read TGCGCCAGCAGTGCAGGAAGCTCCTATAATTCACCCCTCCACTTT. Its translation is CASSAGSSYNSPLHF.

The gene calls are TRBV6-1 and TRBJ2-3; 7 bases line up with TRBD2. CDR1 MNHNS and CDR2 SASEGT come from the germline V gene. After removal of 7 bases from V and 3 bases from J, the junction contained 10 bases not matched to a gene. The CDR3 loop spans 15 amino acids. CDR3 sequence reads: CASNQLGAGTDTQYF. The CDR3 DNA follows: TGTGCCAGCAATCAACTAGGAGCGGGGACAGATACGCAGTATTTT.

This clone has only a few counts. This chain connects TRBV11-3 to TRBJ2-3; possibly TRBD1 for D (5 bases). The CDR3 has 16 residues. The germline V gene has CDR1 SGHNT and CDR2 YENEEA. V lost 6 bases and J 0 bases, leaving 16 bases between the germline ends. The CDR3, as DNA: TGTGCCAGCAGGGACCTCAGGGTTGCTAGCACAGATACGCAGTATTTT. It specifies CASRDLRVASTDTQYF.

This clone appeared a few times. The J gene is TRBJ2-1, the V gene TRBV11-2, with D tentatively TRBD2 (6 bases). This CDR3 has 17 residues. Germline V lookup: CDR1 SGHAT, CDR2 FQNNGV. The germline V and J ends were trimmed by 4 bases and 6 bases, with 22 bases remaining between them. Written as DNA, the CDR3 is TGTGCCAGCAGCTCACGTCAATCGGGGGTGATACCCAATGAGCAGTTCTTC. Protein product: CASSSRQSGVIPNEQFF.

The chain employs TRBV6-1 and TRBJ2-3; 7 nucleotides match TRBD2. Germline values: CDR1 MNHNS, CDR2 SASEGT. Trimming removed 10 bases from V and 4 bases from J; junction bases left unmatched: 8. CDR3 length: 13 residues. The CDR3 nucleotides are TGTGCCACCCGGACTAGTGGCGCAGATACGCAGTATTTT. This translates into CATRTSGADTQYF.